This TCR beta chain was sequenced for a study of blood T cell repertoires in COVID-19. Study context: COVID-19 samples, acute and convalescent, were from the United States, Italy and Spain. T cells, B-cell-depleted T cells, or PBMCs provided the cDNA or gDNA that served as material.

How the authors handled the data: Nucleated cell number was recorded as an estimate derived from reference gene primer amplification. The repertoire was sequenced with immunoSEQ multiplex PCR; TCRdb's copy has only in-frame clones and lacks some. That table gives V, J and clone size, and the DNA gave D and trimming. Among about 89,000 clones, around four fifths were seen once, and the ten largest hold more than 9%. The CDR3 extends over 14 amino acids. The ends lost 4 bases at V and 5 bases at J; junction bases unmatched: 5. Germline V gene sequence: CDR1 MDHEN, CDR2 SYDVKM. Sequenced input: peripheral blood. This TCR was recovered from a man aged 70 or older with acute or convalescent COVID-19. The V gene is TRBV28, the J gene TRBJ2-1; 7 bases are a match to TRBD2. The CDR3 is CASSSPTSHNEQFF. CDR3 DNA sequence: TGTGCCAGCAGTTCACCGACTAGCCACAATGAGCAGTTCTTC.